The 21 T cell receptor beta chains presented below share a single source sample, sequenced in a study of neurological immune-mediated disorders (dated by TCRdb to the late 2010s). To prepare the library, 5' RACE was applied. Sequencing used an Illumina HiSeq 2500. TCRdb reanalyzed the raw reads on its own, using fastp at Q25 for trimming and MiXCR for clone calling, and kept in-frame beta chains. Each entry merges the rows of one CDR3 protein and shows their most common DNA and genes. The sample table shows 25,000 to 35,000 distinct CDR3 sequences, and 4% are seen once. Of the sample, about 23% is held by the ten largest clones. The sample comprised CD4+ T cells from blood. The receptors derive from a woman aged 40-49 years in good health.

This clonotype was seen at least ten times. CDR3 nucleotide sequence: TGTGCCAGCTCATTTAAGGGAGTAATGAACACTGAAGCTTTCTTT. Protein product: CASSFKGVMNTEAFF. The chain uses TRBV18 and TRBJ1-1; D ambiguous. Germline V CDR1 and CDR2: KGHSH, LQKENI. This CDR3 comprises 15 residues. The V gene lost 5 bases and the J gene lost 0 bases, with 13 bases spanning the gap.

This clonotype was seen repeatedly, ten times or more. This chain joins TRBV3-1 and TRBJ1-2, with TRBD1 as a possible D gene (5 bases). The germline V gene has CDR1 LGHDT and CDR2 YNNKEL (reference sequence). The V end was cut by 1 base, the J end by 2 bases, with 14 bases between. The length of the CDR3 is 16 residues. The CDR3 reads CASSQVLQAGNYGYTF. Here the CDR3 DNA reads TGTGCCAGCAGCCAAGTTCTCCAAGCAGGGAACTATGGCTACACCTTC. Based on the CDR3 plus reference TRBV3-1 and TRBJ1-2, the full variable domain is DTAVSQTPKYLVTQMGNDKSIKCEQNLGHDTMYWYKQDSKKFLKIMFSYNNKELIINETVPNRFSPKSPDKAHLNLHINSLELGDSAVYFCASSQVLQAGNYGYTFGSGTRLTVV.

There are many counts of this clonotype. The rearrangement joins TRBV5-1 to TRBJ2-2; D is unclear. The CDR3 has 15 residues. The germline gives CDR1 SGHRS, CDR2 YFSETQ. The germline V and J ends were trimmed by 5 bases and 1 base, with 12 bases remaining between them. The CDR3, as DNA: TGCGCCAGCAGTCCTAAGACAAGGAACACCGGGGAGCTGTTTTTT. This translates into CASSPKTRNTGELFF.

Ten or more counts support this clonotype. J is TRBJ1-3 and V is TRBV20-1; 9 bases fit TRBD1. CDR1 and CDR2 (germline): DFQATT, SNEGSKA (reference sequence). V gave up 6 bases and J gave up 0 bases; unmatched junction bases: 9. The CDR3 has 16 amino acids. CDR3 sequence: CSAYDGTGTSGNTIYF. The CDR3 bases are TGCAGTGCGTACGATGGGACAGGGACCTCTGGAAACACCATATATTTT.

The table lists this clonotype with many counts. Here the CDR3 reads CSGTGGSSRFF. The CDR3 nucleotides read TGCAGTGGGACAGGGGGTTCGTCACGGTTCTTC. The chain recombines TRBV20-1 with TRBJ2-1, with 10 bases that match TRBD1. This CDR3 is built from 11 residues. Germline V gene data show CDR1 as DFQATT and CDR2 as SNEGSKA (reference sequence). V gave up 7 bases and J gave up 15 bases; unmatched junction bases: 9.

This clonotype was detected many times. The gene calls are TRBV20-1 and TRBJ2-7, with D possibly matching TRBD1 (5 bases). Trimming removed 3 bases from V and 3 bases from J, with 15 bases in between. CDR3 size: 14 residues. CDR1 DFQATT and CDR2 SNEGSKA come from the germline V gene (reference sequence). CDR3 sequence (DNA): TGCAGTGCTAGGGGGTTTGGGCAGGGCTACGAGCAGTACTTC. Amino acids: CSARGFGQGYEQYF.

This clonotype came up a few times. This chain joins TRBV3-1 and TRBJ2-1, with D unresolved. The CDR3 runs to 12 residues. Germline loops: CDR1 LGHDT, CDR2 YNNKEL (reference sequence). Trimming cost V 1 base and J 6 bases, with 4 bases left between them. This CDR3 is CASSQGPNEQFF. CDR3 sequence (DNA): TGTGCCAGCAGCCAAGGCCCCAATGAGCAGTTCTTC.

This clonotype came up many times. V is TRBV7-8 and J is TRBJ2-7; possibly TRBD2 for D (6 bases). Trimming shortened V by 5 bases and J by 4 bases, and 15 bases separated the two germline ends. The CDR3 has 14 residues. Germline CDR1 and CDR2: SGHVS and FQNEAQ. This CDR3 reads CASSLTGGWYEQYF. The CDR3 region has the DNA TGTGCCAGCAGCCTAACTGGAGGGTGGTACGAGCAGTACTTC. Complete variable domain (other parts from reference TRBV7-8 and TRBJ2-7): GAGVSQSPRYKVAKRGQDVALRCDPISGHVSLFWYQQALGQGPEFLTYFQNEAQLDKSGLPSDRFFAERPEGSVSTLKIQRTQQEDSAVYLCASSLTGGWYEQYFGPGTRLTVT.

The sample holds many counts of this clonotype. This sequence joins TRBV7-6 and TRBJ2-7; weak D call: TRBD1 (6 bases). The germline V and J ends were trimmed by 1 base and 5 bases, with 18 bases remaining between them. The length of the CDR3 is 16 residues. CDR1 and CDR2 (germline): SGHVS, FNYEAQ. CDR3 region: CASSLVPDKDRDEQYF. The DNA of the CDR3 is TGTGCCAGCAGCTTAGTTCCGGACAAGGACAGAGACGAGCAGTACTTC. Complete variable domain (other parts from reference TRBV7-6 and TRBJ2-7): GAGVSQSPRYKVTKRGQDVALRCDPISGHVSLYWYRQALGQGPEFLTYFNYEAQQDKSGLPNDRFSAERPEGSISTLTIQRTEQRDSAMYRCASSLVPDKDRDEQYFGPGTRLTVT.

This clonotype is classed as medium-sized. The J gene is TRBJ1-1, the V gene TRBV20-1, with D hard to call. The CDR3 loop spans 10 amino acids. V lost 6 bases and J 5 bases, leaving 7 bases between the germline ends. In germline, CDR1 is DFQATT, CDR2 SNEGSKA (reference sequence). The CDR3: CSATTTEAFF. The CDR3 nucleotides are TGCAGTGCCACAACGACTGAAGCTTTCTTT.

The sample holds many counts of this clonotype. The chain couples TRBV6-9 to TRBJ2-1, with 7 bases that match TRBD2. The CDR3 is made up of 15 amino acids. J gave up 8 bases and V 5 bases, and 12 bases lay outside the gene matches. Germline V lookup: CDR1 MNHGY, CDR2 SVAAGI. The CDR3 region has the DNA TGTGCCAGCAGTGAAACTAGCGCAAGGGGTCATGAGCAGTTCTTC. Translation gives CASSETSARGHEQFF.

This clonotype has at least ten counts. The J gene is TRBJ2-5, the V gene TRBV5-1; TRBD1 aligns across 11 bases. Trimming at V came to 4 bases and at J to 5 bases, leaving 7 bases not matched to a gene. Germline loops: CDR1 SGHRS, CDR2 YFSETQ. The CDR3 runs 15 residues. In DNA form, the CDR3 reads TGCGCCAGCAGCCCCGGGACAGGGGGATGGGAGACCCAGTACTTC. Translation: CASSPGTGGWETQYF.

This clonotype came up many times. The chain couples TRBV12-3 or TRBV12-4 to TRBJ2-2, with D possibly called TRBD1 or TRBD2 (5 bases each). The CDR3 has 13 residues. V lost 6 bases and J 3 bases, leaving 8 bases between the germline ends. The CDR3 sequence: CASRRGDTGELFF. In nucleotides, the CDR3 is TGTGCCAGCAGGAGAGGGGACACCGGGGAGCTGTTTTTT.

This clonotype has a count of ten or more. This chain's CDR3 is CASSESAGGGGELFF. In DNA form, the CDR3 reads TGTGCCAGCAGTGAATCCGCAGGGGGGGGCGGGGAGCTGTTTTTT. The chain links TRBV2 to TRBJ2-2; D is perhaps TRBD1 or TRBD2 (7 bases each). Germline CDR1 SNHLY, CDR2 FYNNEI. Trimming shortened V by 2 bases and J by 7 bases, and 14 bases separated the two germline ends. The CDR3 runs to 15 residues.

This clonotype was detected ten times or more. V is TRBV9 and J is TRBJ1-3; the D is unclear. Between the trimmed V and J ends, which lost 2 bases and 1 base, there was a span of 4 bases. The CDR3 runs 13 residues. Germline loops: CDR1 SGDLS, CDR2 YYNGEE. The CDR3 DNA is TGTGCCAGCAGCGTCTTTTCTGGAAACACCATATATTTT. It encodes CASSVFSGNTIYF. The full variable domain, rest sourced from reference TRBV9 and TRBJ1-3, is DSGVTQTPKHLITATGQRVTLRCSPRSGDLSVYWYQQSLDQGLQFLIQYYNGEERAKGNILERFSAQQFPDLHSELNLSSLELGDSALYFCASSVFSGNTIYFGEGSWLTVV.

This clonotype was counted ten times or more. The gene calls are TRBV15 and TRBJ2-4, with D maybe TRBD1 (5 bases). The CDR3 sequence is 14 residues long. V gave up 1 base and J gave up 7 bases, with 11 bases separating them. In germline, CDR1 is LNHNV, CDR2 YYDKDF (reference sequence). The CDR3 spells CATSRGQQTNIQYF. In DNA form, the CDR3 reads TGTGCCACCAGCAGAGGACAGCAAACGAACATTCAGTACTTC.

Ten or more counts support this clonotype. The gene calls are TRBV20-1 and TRBJ2-1, with 8 nucleotides matching TRBD2. Germline assignment: CDR1 DFQATT and CDR2 SNEGSKA (reference sequence). The ends lost 5 bases at V and 10 bases at J; junction bases unmatched: 10. The CDR3 totals 13 residues. The CDR3 coding sequence is TGCAGTGCTGGGAACAGCGGGAGTCGGGAGCAGTTCTTC. Protein sequence: CSAGNSGSREQFF.

Ten or more counts support this clonotype. The genes are TRBV3-1 and TRBJ1-2, with D maybe TRBD1 (5 bases). The CDR3 is 15 residues long. Germline values: CDR1 LGHDT, CDR2 YNNKEL (reference sequence). Trimming cost V 4 bases and J 8 bases, with 20 bases left between them. The CDR3 spells CASSRVGGEGDGYTF. CDR3 nucleotides: TGTGCCAGCAGCCGCGTTGGAGGGGAGGGAGACGGCTACACCTTC.

This clonotype was detected ten times or more. The genes are TRBV9 and TRBJ1-1; perhaps TRBD1 as D (5 bases). The CDR3 runs to 14 residues. Germline V gene lookup returns CDR1 SGDLS and CDR2 YYNGEE. The ends were cut back, 2 bases at V and 0 bases at J, with 8 bases in the middle. The CDR3 spells CASSVGTVNTEAFF. The DNA of the CDR3 is TGTGCCAGCAGCGTGGGGACGGTGAACACTGAAGCTTTCTTT.

This clonotype was detected many times. The chain couples TRBV12-3 or TRBV12-4 to TRBJ2-5; D not certain. CDR3 length: 12 amino acids. The V gene lost 6 bases and the J gene lost 5 bases, with 10 bases spanning the gap. The CDR3 sequence is CASRPDGETQYF. The CDR3 bases are TGTGCCAGCAGACCTGACGGGGAGACCCAGTACTTC.

This clonotype was seen ten or more times. The genes are TRBV20-1 and TRBJ2-7; TRBD1 is a possible D gene (5 bases). This CDR3 contains 15 residues. Looked up from germline, CDR1 is DFQATT and CDR2 is SNEGSKA (reference sequence). V lost 0 bases and J lost 2, with 14 bases in between. CDR3 bases: TGCAGTGCTAGAGATCTTGATGGCAGGGCCTACGAGCAGTACTTC. It is translated as CSARDLDGRAYEQYF.